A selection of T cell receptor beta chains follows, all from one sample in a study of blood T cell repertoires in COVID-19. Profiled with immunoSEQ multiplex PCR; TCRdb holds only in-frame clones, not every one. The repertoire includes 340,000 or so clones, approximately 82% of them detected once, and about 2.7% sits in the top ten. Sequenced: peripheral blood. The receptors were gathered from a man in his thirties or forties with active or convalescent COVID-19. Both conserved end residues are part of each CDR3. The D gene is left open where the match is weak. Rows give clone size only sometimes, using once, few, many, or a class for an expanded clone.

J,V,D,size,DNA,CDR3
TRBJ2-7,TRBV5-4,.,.,TGTGCCAGCAGCTCTTCCTACGAGCAGTACTTC,CASSSSYEQYF
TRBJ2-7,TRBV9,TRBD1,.,TGTGCCAGCAGCGTAGGGCCGGCTGAGACAGGGGGCTACGAGCAGTACTTC,CASSVGPAETGGYEQYF
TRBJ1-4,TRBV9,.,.,TGTGCCAGCAGCACCGGGAGTGCAACTAATGAAAAACTGTTTTTT,CASSTGSATNEKLFF
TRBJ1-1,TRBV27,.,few,TGTGCCAGCAGTTTTCGGGGGAACACTGAAGCTTTCTTT,CASSFRGNTEAFF
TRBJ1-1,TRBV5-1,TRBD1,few,TGCGCCAGCAGCCCCAGGGGGGACACTGAAGCTTTCTTT,CASSPRGDTEAFF
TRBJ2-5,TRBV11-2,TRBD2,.,TGTGCCAGCGGAGGGCGAGCGGGAGGAGAGACCCAGTACTTC,CASGGRAGGETQYF
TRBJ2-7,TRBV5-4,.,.,TGTGCCAGCAGCGAACTAGGGGGGGCCTACGAGCAGTACTTC,CASSELGGAYEQYF
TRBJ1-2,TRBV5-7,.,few,TGTGCCAGCAGGTTAAGAGGTGGCTACACCTTC,CASRLRGGYTF
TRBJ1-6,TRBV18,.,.,TGTGCCAGCTCACCAGCACAAAGCTCCTATAATTCACCCCTCCACTTT,CASSPAQSSYNSPLHF
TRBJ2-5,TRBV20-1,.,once,TGCAGTGCTAGTCTCTTCCAAGAGACCCAGTACTTC,CSASLFQETQYF
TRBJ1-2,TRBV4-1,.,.,TGCGCCAGCAGCCAACTTGCAGTTTCTAACTATGGCTACACCTTC,CASSQLAVSNYGYTF
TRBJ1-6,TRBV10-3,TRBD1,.,TGTGCCACGGGGGACAGCCAGAGCTCCTATAATTCACCCCTCCACTTT,CATGDSQSSYNSPLHF
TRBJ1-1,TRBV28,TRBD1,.,TGTGCCAGCAGTTCCCCCGGGACAGGGGCGAACACTGAAGCTTTCTTT,CASSSPGTGANTEAFF
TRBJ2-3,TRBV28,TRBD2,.,TGTGCCAGCAGCGGCACTAGCGGGAAAGATACGCAGTATTTT,CASSGTSGKDTQYF
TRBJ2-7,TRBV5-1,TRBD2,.,TGCGCCAGCAGATCCCGGTTTACGGGGGCTAGCGGGGGGAGGAACCTCTACGAGCAGTACTTC,CASRSRFTGASGGRNLYEQYF
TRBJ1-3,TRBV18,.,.,TGTGCCAGCTCACCGACAGGAAGCTCTGGAAACACCATATATTTT,CASSPTGSSGNTIYF
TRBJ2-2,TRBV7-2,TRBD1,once,TGTGCCAGCAGCTGGACAGGGGGCACCGGGGAGCTGTTTTTT,CASSWTGGTGELFF
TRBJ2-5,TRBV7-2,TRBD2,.,TGTGCCAGCAGCCTAGGGACTAGCGGGAGAGCAAAGGGTGAGACCCAGTACTTC,CASSLGTSGRAKGETQYF
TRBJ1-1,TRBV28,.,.,TGTGCCAGCAGTTTTCCAGGGGTGAACACTGAAGCTTTCTTT,CASSFPGVNTEAFF
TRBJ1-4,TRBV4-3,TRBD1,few,TGCGCCAGCAGCCAAGGATACGGGACAGATAATGAAAAACTGTTTTTT,CASSQGYGTDNEKLFF
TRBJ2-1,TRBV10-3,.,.,TGTGCCATCAGTGAGTCAGGACAGCACAATGAGCAGTTCTTC,CAISESGQHNEQFF
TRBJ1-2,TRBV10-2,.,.,TGCGCCAGCAGTGAGCTTGACGGGGAGGGATATGGCTACACCTTC,CASSELDGEGYGYTF